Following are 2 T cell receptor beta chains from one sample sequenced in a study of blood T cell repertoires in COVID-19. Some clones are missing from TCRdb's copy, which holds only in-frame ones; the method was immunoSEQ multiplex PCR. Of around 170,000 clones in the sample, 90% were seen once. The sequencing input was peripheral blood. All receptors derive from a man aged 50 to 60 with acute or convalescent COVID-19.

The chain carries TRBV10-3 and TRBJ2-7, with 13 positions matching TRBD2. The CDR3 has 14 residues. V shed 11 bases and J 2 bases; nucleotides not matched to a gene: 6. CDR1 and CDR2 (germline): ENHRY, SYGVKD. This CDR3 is CAVGTSGKAYEQYF. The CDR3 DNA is TGTGCCGTCGGGACTAGCGGGAAAGCCTACGAGCAGTACTTC.

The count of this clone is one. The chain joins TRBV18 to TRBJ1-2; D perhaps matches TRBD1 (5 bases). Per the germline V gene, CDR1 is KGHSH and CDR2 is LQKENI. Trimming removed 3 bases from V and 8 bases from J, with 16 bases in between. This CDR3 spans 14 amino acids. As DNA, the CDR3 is TGTGCCAGCTCACCCGCCAGGGAAGCCGGCGGCTACACCTTC. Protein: CASSPAREAGGYTF.